The rows below give T cell receptor beta chains drawn from one sample of a study of T cells in localized non-small cell lung cancer. The assay was immunoSEQ multiplex PCR, and TCRdb's table has in-frame clones only and misses some. The sample includes 1,500 to 2,000 clones, over 20% of them seen just once. This sample comprised lung tumor tissue, obtained before any cancer treatment. The receptors shown here come from a male donor at least 60 years old with stage I lung adenocarcinoma. CDR3s include the opening cysteine and the closing phenylalanine or tryptophan. The D gene is left open where the match is weak. The listing skips clone size in some rows; elsewhere it reads once, few, many or a size class.

V gene: TRBV15; J gene: TRBJ2-1; D gene: .; clone size: .; CDR3 DNA: TGTGCCACCAGCCTGAACAGGGAAACGAGGAATGAGCAGTTCTTC; CDR3 protein: CATSLNRETRNEQFF
V gene: TRBV18; J gene: TRBJ2-5; D gene: .; clone size: .; CDR3 DNA: TGTGCCAGCTCACTAGACCTTCACCAAGAGACCCAGTACTTC; CDR3 protein: CASSLDLHQETQYF
V gene: TRBV11-3; J gene: TRBJ2-2; D gene: TRBD2; clone size: medium-sized; CDR3 DNA: TGTGCCAGCAGCTTGCGGGGGAACACGAACACCGGGGAGCTGTTTTTT; CDR3 protein: CASSLRGNTNTGELFF
V gene: TRBV19; J gene: TRBJ2-3; D gene: .; clone size: .; CDR3 DNA: TGTGCCAGTAGTATAATCGGGGCGGTGAGCACAGATACGCAGTATTTT; CDR3 protein: CASSIIGAVSTDTQYF
V gene: TRBV18; J gene: TRBJ2-2; D gene: TRBD2; clone size: .; CDR3 DNA: TGTGCCAGTTCGGGGGGGCCGAACACCGGGGAGCTGTTTTTT; CDR3 protein: CASSGGPNTGELFF
V gene: TRBV28; J gene: TRBJ2-2; D gene: .; clone size: .; CDR3 DNA: TGTGCCAGCGGCATACACAATGGGCCCGGGGAGCTGTTTTTT; CDR3 protein: CASGIHNGPGELFF
V gene: TRBV11-3; J gene: TRBJ1-3; D gene: .; clone size: few; CDR3 DNA: TGTGCCAGCAGCCTTAGTGGTTCCGGGGGGGCGAGGGGAAACACCATATATTTT; CDR3 protein: CASSLSGSGGARGNTIYF
V gene: TRBV9; J gene: TRBJ1-2; D gene: .; clone size: .; CDR3 DNA: TGTGCCAGCAGCGTAGACTCGATTGGCTACACCTTC; CDR3 protein: CASSVDSIGYTF
V gene: TRBV28; J gene: TRBJ2-6; D gene: TRBD2; clone size: .; CDR3 DNA: TGTGCCAGCAGTCTCCCGACTAGCGGGGAGACTTCTGGGGCCAACGTCCTGACTTTC; CDR3 protein: CASSLPTSGETSGANVLTF
V gene: TRBV25-1; J gene: TRBJ2-1; D gene: TRBD2; clone size: .; CDR3 DNA: TGTGCCAGCAGCCGTCTCGGGACTAGCGGGGGGGGCTACAATGAGCAGTTCTTC; CDR3 protein: CASSRLGTSGGGYNEQFF
V gene: TRBV9; J gene: TRBJ2-6; D gene: .; clone size: medium-sized; CDR3 DNA: TGTGCCAGCCGTAAATCATCTGGGGCCAACGTCCTGACTTTC; CDR3 protein: CASRKSSGANVLTF
V gene: TRBV1; J gene: TRBJ2-2; D gene: .; clone size: large; CDR3 DNA: TGCACCAGCAGCCAAGAACGGGATAGAGGGCCGAACACCGGGGAGCTGTTTTTT; CDR3 protein: CTSSQERDRGPNTGELFF
V gene: TRBV5-1; J gene: TRBJ1-6; D gene: .; clone size: .; CDR3 DNA: TGCGCCAGCAGCTTGGCGAGAATTAATTCACCCCTCCACTTT; CDR3 protein: CASSLARINSPLHF
V gene: TRBV18; J gene: TRBJ2-7; D gene: .; clone size: .; CDR3 DNA: TGTGCCAGCTCATCAAACAGGGTAACCTACGAGCAGTACTTC; CDR3 protein: CASSSNRVTYEQYF
V gene: TRBV11-3; J gene: TRBJ2-3; D gene: TRBD2; clone size: .; CDR3 DNA: TGTGCCAGCAGCCCTCTAGCGGGGGGCTCAGATACGCAGTATTTT; CDR3 protein: CASSPLAGGSDTQYF
V gene: TRBV15; J gene: TRBJ1-5; D gene: .; clone size: few; CDR3 DNA: TGTGCCACCAGCAGAAAAGAGGCAAGGCGGTTTAGCAATCAGCCCCAGCATTTT; CDR3 protein: CATSRKEARRFSNQPQHF
V gene: TRBV6-8; J gene: TRBJ2-5; D gene: .; clone size: few; CDR3 DNA: TGTGCCAGCAGTTATGGTGGTCAAGAGACCCAGTACTTC; CDR3 protein: CASSYGGQETQYF
V gene: TRBV30; J gene: TRBJ1-4; D gene: .; clone size: .; CDR3 DNA: TGTGCCTGGAGTGGGGGACATGGTGAAAAACTGTTTTTT; CDR3 protein: CAWSGGHGEKLFF
V gene: TRBV11-3; J gene: TRBJ2-1; D gene: .; clone size: few; CDR3 DNA: TGTGCCAGCAGCCTATCAGCTCAACAGGCGGGGGAGCAGTTCTTC; CDR3 protein: CASSLSAQQAGEQFF
V gene: TRBV14; J gene: TRBJ2-7; D gene: .; clone size: .; CDR3 DNA: TGTGCCAGCAGCCAAGATAGGGTCAGCTCCTACGAGCAGTACTTC; CDR3 protein: CASSQDRVSSYEQYF
V gene: TRBV11-3; J gene: TRBJ2-5; D gene: .; clone size: few; CDR3 DNA: TGTGCCAGCAGCTTAGGACAGGGAGGCCAAGAGACCCAGTACTTC; CDR3 protein: CASSLGQGGQETQYF
V gene: TRBV11-3; J gene: TRBJ2-3; D gene: .; clone size: .; CDR3 DNA: TGTGCCAGCAGCTCCCCTAAGGACTTAACAGATACGCAGTATTTT; CDR3 protein: CASSSPKDLTDTQYF
V gene: TRBV7-6; J gene: TRBJ2-5; D gene: TRBD2; clone size: .; CDR3 DNA: TGTGCCAGCAGCTTAAGGGAGCGGGGCGGGGAGACCCAGTACTTC; CDR3 protein: CASSLRERGGETQYF
V gene: TRBV5-1; J gene: TRBJ2-1; D gene: .; clone size: .; CDR3 DNA: TGCGCCAGCAGCTTCCAGGGTGGGAGCTCCTACAATGAGCAGTTCTTC; CDR3 protein: CASSFQGGSSYNEQFF
V gene: TRBV6-8; J gene: TRBJ2-1; D gene: .; clone size: medium-sized; CDR3 DNA: TGTGCCAGCAGTACCTCCTCCTACAATGAGCAGTTCTTC; CDR3 protein: CASSTSSYNEQFF
V gene: TRBV7-5; J gene: TRBJ2-7; D gene: .; clone size: few; CDR3 DNA: TGTGCCAGCAGCCCTGAATTGAGGGGGTACCTTAACTCCTACGAGCAGTACTTC; CDR3 protein: CASSPELRGYLNSYEQYF
V gene: TRBV30; J gene: TRBJ1-6; D gene: .; clone size: .; CDR3 DNA: TGTGCCTGGAGTGCAGGACTGCTCGATTCACCCCTCCACTTT; CDR3 protein: CAWSAGLLDSPLHF
V gene: TRBV30; J gene: TRBJ1-4; D gene: .; clone size: .; CDR3 DNA: TGTGCCTGGATACCGAGGGGAGGTGGGAATGAAAAACTGTTTTTT; CDR3 protein: CAWIPRGGGNEKLFF
V gene: TRBV19; J gene: TRBJ2-3; D gene: .; clone size: large; CDR3 DNA: TGTGCCAGTAGTACCCCCGGGGCAGATACGCAGTATTTT; CDR3 protein: CASSTPGADTQYF
V gene: TRBV19; J gene: TRBJ1-5; D gene: .; clone size: .; CDR3 DNA: TGTGCCAGTCACCCGGACAATAGCAATCAGCCCCAGCATTTT; CDR3 protein: CASHPDNSNQPQHF
V gene: TRBV28; J gene: TRBJ1-4; D gene: TRBD1; clone size: .; CDR3 DNA: TGTGCCAGCAAGGGGACAGCAACTAATGAAAAACTGTTTTTT; CDR3 protein: CASKGTATNEKLFF
V gene: TRBV30; J gene: TRBJ1-5; D gene: .; clone size: .; CDR3 DNA: TGTGCCTGGAGTGTATCGGGGGGAAATCAGCCCCAGCATTTT; CDR3 protein: CAWSVSGGNQPQHF
V gene: TRBV7-7; J gene: TRBJ2-6; D gene: TRBD1; clone size: few; CDR3 DNA: TGTGCCAGCAGCTCTGGGACAGGGAGCTCTGGGGCCAACGTCCTGACTTTC; CDR3 protein: CASSSGTGSSGANVLTF
V gene: TRBV19; J gene: TRBJ1-5; D gene: TRBD1; clone size: .; CDR3 DNA: TGTGCCAGTAGTACGACAGGGCGGGGTCAGCCCCAGCATTTT; CDR3 protein: CASSTTGRGQPQHF
V gene: TRBV6-7; J gene: TRBJ2-1; D gene: .; clone size: few; CDR3 DNA: TGTGCCAGCAGTGAAGCCTCCTTTAACAATGAGCAGTTCTTC; CDR3 protein: CASSEASFNNEQFF
V gene: TRBV28; J gene: TRBJ1-1; D gene: .; clone size: large; CDR3 DNA: TGTGCCAGCAGCCACCCGGGGGTGAACACTGAAGCTTTCTTT; CDR3 protein: CASSHPGVNTEAFF
V gene: TRBV9; J gene: TRBJ1-3; D gene: .; clone size: once; CDR3 DNA: TGTGCCAGCAGTGCCCTCGGCTCTGGAAACACCATATATTTT; CDR3 protein: CASSALGSGNTIYF
V gene: TRBV29-1; J gene: TRBJ1-2; D gene: .; clone size: .; CDR3 DNA: TGCAGCGTTGACGGGGGGCGAGGCTATGGCTACACCTTC; CDR3 protein: CSVDGGRGYGYTF
V gene: TRBV7-5; J gene: TRBJ2-7; D gene: .; clone size: few; CDR3 DNA: TGTGCCAGCAGCTTGGTAGCCAGTGACTTTCTATACGAGCAGTACTTC; CDR3 protein: CASSLVASDFLYEQYF
V gene: TRBV18; J gene: TRBJ1-2; D gene: .; clone size: .; CDR3 DNA: TGTGCCAGCTCAAGTGTTCGGACAGCCGAAGATCGCTACACCTTC; CDR3 protein: CASSSVRTAEDRYTF
V gene: TRBV5-1; J gene: TRBJ2-5; D gene: .; clone size: .; CDR3 DNA: TGCGCCAGCACCCAGGGAAGTCTCCAAGAGACCCAGTACTTC; CDR3 protein: CASTQGSLQETQYF
V gene: TRBV9; J gene: TRBJ2-2; D gene: TRBD2; clone size: few; CDR3 DNA: TGTGCCAGCAGCTACAGCGGGGGGACCACCGGGGAGCTGTTTTTT; CDR3 protein: CASSYSGGTTGELFF
V gene: TRBV6-8; J gene: TRBJ2-7; D gene: .; clone size: .; CDR3 DNA: TGTGCCAGCAGTTACTCGGGCAGAGCCTACGAGCAGTACTTC; CDR3 protein: CASSYSGRAYEQYF
V gene: TRBV6-8; J gene: TRBJ2-7; D gene: .; clone size: .; CDR3 DNA: TGTGCCAGCAGTTACTCGGTTCACTACGAGCAGTACTTC; CDR3 protein: CASSYSVHYEQYF
V gene: TRBV28; J gene: TRBJ2-1; D gene: .; clone size: .; CDR3 DNA: TGTGCCAGCAGTGCCATGGAGGGAACAACCTACAATGAGCAGTTCTTC; CDR3 protein: CASSAMEGTTYNEQFF
V gene: TRBV6-8; J gene: TRBJ2-6; D gene: TRBD1; clone size: .; CDR3 DNA: TGTGCCAGCAGTGACAGGGGTGGGGCCAACGTCCTGACTTTC; CDR3 protein: CASSDRGGANVLTF
V gene: TRBV6-8; J gene: TRBJ2-3; D gene: TRBD2; clone size: few; CDR3 DNA: TGTGCCATCAGGGGAGCGGGGGGCCCGGTAGATACGCAGTATTTT; CDR3 protein: CAIRGAGGPVDTQYF
V gene: TRBV11-3; J gene: TRBJ2-1; D gene: .; clone size: few; CDR3 DNA: TGTGCCAGCAGCCCTTCCCCGGTTCCCTACAATGAGCAGTTCTTC; CDR3 protein: CASSPSPVPYNEQFF
V gene: TRBV1; J gene: TRBJ2-5; D gene: .; clone size: .; CDR3 DNA: TGCGCCAGCAGTCTTAGCGGGGGGGAGACCCAGTACTTC; CDR3 protein: CASSLSGGETQYF
V gene: TRBV6-8; J gene: TRBJ2-7; D gene: .; clone size: few; CDR3 DNA: TGTGCCAGCAGTTACGAGATATACGAGCAGTACTTC; CDR3 protein: CASSYEIYEQYF
V gene: TRBV28; J gene: TRBJ1-2; D gene: .; clone size: few; CDR3 DNA: TGTGCCAGCAGCCCTCGACCATACTATGGCTACACCTTC; CDR3 protein: CASSPRPYYGYTF
V gene: TRBV19; J gene: TRBJ2-1; D gene: .; clone size: few; CDR3 DNA: TGTGCCAGTAGTATAGACCAGACCTACAATGAGCAGTTCTTC; CDR3 protein: CASSIDQTYNEQFF